The 28 T cell receptor beta chains below all came from one sample that was sequenced in a study of identical twins. TCRdb re-derived calls from the 5' RACE reads in MiXCR, one entry per CDR3 protein. The table records approximately 300,000 distinct CDR3 sequences, 9.5% of them present only once. Separately, the same data were catalogued under a study of yellow fever vaccine responses in identical twins.

The sample comprised CD8+ T cells sorted from blood. The receptors derive from a woman aged 18-30 years in good health.

This clonotype was seen more than once but under ten times. This chain links TRBV12-3 or TRBV12-4 with TRBJ2-6, with unresolved D. CDR3 length: 18 amino acids. Trimming removed 2 bases at V and 0 bases at J, with 14 bases between. This CDR3 reads CASSLRSLPPSGANVLTF. CDR3 coding DNA: TGTGCCAGCAGTTTAAGATCCCTACCTCCCTCTGGGGCCAACGTCCTGACTTTC.

This clonotype was recorded at least ten times. The V call is TRBV20-1, the J call TRBJ2-1; 8 nucleotides agree with TRBD2. Germline-derived CDR1 and CDR2 are DFQATT and SNEGSKA (reference sequence). This CDR3 region has 13 residues. J lost 7 bases, V lost 0 bases, and 2 bases had no gene match. The chain's CDR3 is CSARDGTRNEQFF. The DNA of the CDR3 is TGCAGTGCTAGAGATGGGACTAGGAATGAGCAGTTCTTC.

This clonotype appeared a few times. The V gene is TRBV7-9, the J gene TRBJ2-1, with 8 bases matching TRBD2. This CDR3 has 16 residues. Germline CDR1 SEHNR, CDR2 FQNEAQ (reference sequence). V lost 6 bases and J lost 8; bases outside the gene matches: 15. CDR3 sequence reads: CASSFPGLEGIHEQFF. DNA for the CDR3: TGTGCCAGCAGTTTCCCGGGACTAGAGGGTATACATGAGCAGTTCTTC.

This chain joins TRBV7-8 and TRBJ2-5; 7 bases align to TRBD2. V lost 5 bases to trimming and J lost 3 bases; unmatched junction nucleotides: 9. CDR1 SGHVS and CDR2 FQNEAQ come from the germline V gene. The CDR3 covers 15 residues. The CDR3 nucleotides read TGTGCCAGCAGCCACCCGACTAGCTTAGAAGAGACCCAGTACTTC. As protein: CASSHPTSLEETQYF.

The CDR3 loop is CASSSDPGTNYGYTF. The CDR3 DNA reads as TGTGCCAGCAGCTCCGACCCAGGGACTAACTATGGCTACACCTTC. This chain connects TRBV11-2 to TRBJ1-2, with D tentatively TRBD1 (5 bases). CDR1 is SGHAT and CDR2 is FQNNGV in the germline V gene. The CDR3 spans 15 residues. V gave up 4 bases and J gave up 0 bases, with 12 bases separating them.

The rearrangement joins TRBV7-9 to TRBJ1-5; D is ambiguous. The CDR3 length is 12 residues. The germline CDR1 and CDR2 sequences are SEHNR and FQNEAQ (reference sequence). Trimming left V 3 bases short and J 11 bases short, with 11 bases between. The CDR3: CASSFGSAAQHF. CDR3 nucleotide sequence: TGTGCCAGCAGCTTCGGTTCGGCGGCCCAGCATTTT.

The chain employs TRBV20-1 and TRBJ1-1, with a weak D call TRBD1 (6 bases). The germline V gene has CDR1 DFQATT and CDR2 SNEGSKA (reference sequence). The CDR3 is made up of 14 amino acids. The V end lost 5 bases, the J end lost 1 base, and 14 bases lay between the germline ends. CDR3 nucleotides: TGCAGTGCTGCGGGACAAACACCGAACACTGAAGCTTTCTTT. It encodes CSAAGQTPNTEAFF.

This sequence joins TRBV6-1 and TRBJ2-2; no clear D gene. The CDR3 runs 15 residues. V shed 6 bases and J shed 8 bases, with 19 bases lying between them. Germline V gives CDR1 MNHNS, CDR2 SASEGT. The CDR3 DNA reads TGTGCCAGCAGGGACGAGGCGGTAGTTGGTGGGGAGCTGTTTTTT. Residues: CASRDEAVVGGELFF.

The CDR3 region has the DNA TGTGCCACCAGTGACCCCTTCACCGGGGAGCTGTTTTTT. Amino acid sequence: CATSDPFTGELFF. The genes are TRBV24-1 and TRBJ2-2, with D uncertain. Looked up from germline, CDR1 is KGHDR and CDR2 is SFDVKD. V was trimmed by 4 bases and J by 4 bases, leaving 6 bases between them. The CDR3 has 13 residues.

The V call is TRBV7-9, the J call TRBJ2-7; 7 bases align to TRBD1. Losses at the gene ends were 11 bases for V and 7 bases for J; bases not matched to a gene: 14. Germline lookup yields CDR1 SEHNR and CDR2 FQNEAQ (reference sequence). The CDR3 runs to 13 residues. The CDR3 here is CAVPGQSSVEQYF. The CDR3 region has the DNA TGTGCCGTACCGGGACAGTCGTCCGTAGAGCAGTACTTC.

This clonotype was detected many times. V and J are TRBV12-3 or TRBV12-4 and TRBJ2-5; maybe TRBD2 (6 bases). The CDR3 runs 11 residues. With 8 bases removed from V and 5 bases from J, the gap between germline ends came to 9 bases. DNA of the CDR3: TGTGCCAGCCGGGGGTCGGAGACCCAGTACTTC. Its protein is CASRGSETQYF.

The J gene is TRBJ2-7, the V gene TRBV30; D possibly uses TRBD1 or TRBD2 (6 bases each). Germline lookup yields CDR1 GTSNPN and CDR2 SVGIG (reference sequence). V shed 2 bases and J shed 2 bases, with 13 bases lying between them. The CDR3 runs to 14 residues. DNA of the CDR3: TGTGCCTGGAGTCTTGAGGAGGGGGCCTACGAGCAGTACTTC. It translates to CAWSLEEGAYEQYF.

This chain links TRBV4-3 with TRBJ2-1; the D is unclear. V was shortened by 0 bases and J by 12 bases, with 15 bases between the two germline ends. The CDR3 consists of 14 residues. CDR1 LGHNA and CDR2 YSLEER come from the germline V gene. CDR3 in amino acids: CASSQDRFGSGQFF. The DNA of the CDR3 is TGCGCCAGCAGCCAAGACCGGTTTGGGTCAGGGCAGTTCTTC.

This chain joins TRBV29-1 and TRBJ2-7; D ambiguous. Germline-derived CDR1 and CDR2 are SQVTM and ANQGSEA. V lost 7 bases to trimming and J lost 2 bases, with 12 bases between them. The CDR3 runs 12 residues. The CDR3 region is CSGLDGTYEQYF. In DNA, the CDR3 is TGCAGCGGACTGGACGGAACCTACGAGCAGTACTTC.

This clonotype was observed many times. The CDR3 region is CAISEPTEGYEQYF. The CDR3 DNA reads as TGTGCCATCAGTGAACCGACGGAGGGGTACGAGCAGTACTTC. V and J are TRBV10-3 and TRBJ2-7, with a weak D call TRBD2 (6 bases). V lost 3 bases to trimming and J lost 4 bases, with 13 bases between them. Germline V gene data show CDR1 as ENHRY and CDR2 as SYGVKD. This CDR3 has 14 amino acids.

V gene TRBV15 combines with J gene TRBJ2-7, with TRBD1 matching 10 bases. The length of the CDR3 is 14 residues. V trimming: 3 bases; J trimming: 5 bases; junction bases outside the gene matches: 4. Per the germline V gene, CDR1 is LNHNV and CDR2 is YYDKDF (reference sequence). This chain's CDR3 is CATSRTGGLDEQYF. For the CDR3, the DNA is TGTGCCACCAGCAGGACAGGGGGCCTGGACGAGCAGTACTTC.

This clonotype was found once. The chain uses TRBV2 and TRBJ2-7; D remains ambiguous. Trimming shortened V by 1 base and J by 2 bases, and 9 bases separated the two germline ends. Per germline, CDR1 SNHLY and CDR2 FYNNEI. CDR3 length equals 14 residues. The chain's CDR3 is CASSEEAATYEQYF. The CDR3 DNA reads TGTGCCAGCAGTGAAGAGGCGGCTACCTACGAGCAGTACTTC.

The table lists this clonotype with a few counts. The gene calls are TRBV20-1 and TRBJ2-7; D is ambiguous. Germline-derived CDR1 and CDR2 are DFQATT and SNEGSKA (reference sequence). V lost 0 bases, J lost 3 bases, and 15 bases lay in between. The CDR3 length is 15 residues. In DNA form, the CDR3 reads TGCAGTGCTAGAGACCGGACGGTGCCCCACTACGAGCAGTACTTC. Encoded protein: CSARDRTVPHYEQYF.

Only a few counts were recorded for this clonotype. The chain is built from TRBV15 and TRBJ1-4; TRBD1 matches at 10 bases. The V gene's germline CDR1 is LNHNV and CDR2 YYDKDF (reference sequence). Trimming took 8 bases from V and 8 from J; bases not matched to a gene: 5. This CDR3 is 13 amino acids long. The CDR3 is CATRDRGREKLFF. CDR3 nucleotides: TGTGCCACCCGGGACAGGGGAAGGGAAAAACTGTTTTTT.

This clonotype has at least ten counts. The genes are TRBV4-2 and TRBJ2-7; D possibly uses TRBD1 or TRBD2 (5 bases each). Trimming took off 0 bases at V and 6 bases at J, with 12 bases between the two ends. The CDR3 is 14 residues long. Germline V CDR1 and CDR2: LGHNA, YNFKEQ. The CDR3 coding sequence is TGTGCCAGCAGCCAAGAACGGGACCGGGGCGAGCAGTACTTC. It is translated as CASSQERDRGEQYF.

This clonotype was seen a handful of times. This CDR3 reads CATSGIGQLYTF. CDR3 DNA sequence: TGTGCCACCAGCGGGATCGGGCAGCTGTACACCTTC. This chain connects TRBV24-1 to TRBJ1-2; the D is unclear. V lost 7 bases and J lost 11, with 16 bases in between. This CDR3 is 12 amino acids long. Germline values: CDR1 KGHDR, CDR2 SFDVKD.

This clonotype was seen many times. V and J are TRBV11-2 and TRBJ2-7, with D perhaps being TRBD1 or TRBD2 (5 bases each). V dropped 3 bases and J dropped 1 base, with 13 bases sitting between them. The CDR3 runs 15 residues. Germline V gene lookup returns CDR1 SGHAT and CDR2 FQNNGV. This CDR3 is CASSFGTGQSYEQYF. The CDR3 region has the DNA TGTGCCAGCAGCTTCGGAACGGGGCAGTCCTACGAGCAGTACTTC.

The chain combines TRBV28 with TRBJ2-7; 10 bases are shared with TRBD1. V lost 5 bases and J lost 4; bases outside the gene matches: 14. Germline V gives CDR1 MDHEN, CDR2 SYDVKM. This CDR3 spans 17 amino acids. CDR3 amino acids: CASSPLFRDRGFYEQYF. DNA for the CDR3: TGTGCCAGCAGTCCACTCTTCCGGGACAGGGGATTTTACGAGCAGTACTTC.

The CDR3 bases are TGTGCCAGTAGTACGATAGGGTCGGATACGCAGTATTTT. It yields the protein CASSTIGSDTQYF. The chain combines TRBV19 with TRBJ2-3; D is unresolved. The CDR3 loop spans 13 amino acids. V was clipped by 4 bases and J by 6 bases, with 11 bases between them. The germline CDR1 and CDR2 sequences are LNHDA and SQIVND (reference sequence). Looking up the rest from reference TRBV19 and TRBJ2-3 gives the full variable domain: DGGITQSPKYLFRKEGQNVTLSCEQNLNHDAMYWYRQDPGQGLRLIYYSQIVNDFQKGDIAEGYSVSREKKESFPLTVTSAQKNPTAFYLCASSTIGSDTQYFGPGTRLTVL.

The rearrangement links TRBV7-9 to TRBJ2-2; 12 bases map to TRBD2. From germline, CDR1 is SEHNR and CDR2 FQNEAQ (reference sequence). The CDR3 loop spans 16 amino acids. The trim removed 5 bases at V and 4 bases at J, leaving 5 bases unmatched. CDR3 amino acids: CASSGLAGGVTGELFF. CDR3 DNA: TGTGCCAGCAGCGGCCTAGCGGGAGGGGTCACCGGGGAGCTGTTTTTT.

This clonotype was counted many times. This chain links TRBV19 with TRBJ2-1, with 8 positions matching TRBD1. The ends lost 5 bases at V and 2 bases at J; junction bases unmatched: 14. There are 18 residues in the CDR3. CDR1 LNHDA and CDR2 SQIVND come from the germline V gene (reference sequence). CDR3 amino acids: CASSFNPADRGAYNEQFF. In DNA form, the CDR3 reads TGTGCCAGTAGTTTCAACCCAGCCGACAGGGGTGCCTACAATGAGCAGTTCTTC.

This clonotype was observed a few times. This chain uses TRBV7-8 with TRBJ2-7, with 11 nucleotides matching TRBD1. Germline-derived CDR1 and CDR2 are SGHVS and FQNEAQ. J was trimmed by 0 bases and V by 6 bases; bases with no gene match: 4. CDR3 size: 15 residues. CDR3 in DNA: TGTGCCAGCAGATCGGGACAGGGGGTCTCCTACGAGCAGTACTTC. This encodes CASRSGQGVSYEQYF.

This clonotype was recorded many times. V gene TRBV3-1 combines with J gene TRBJ2-3; 9 bases are shared with TRBD2. Trimming removed 2 bases from V and 1 base from J; junction bases left unmatched: 1. The CDR3 sequence is 15 residues long. Germline lookup yields CDR1 LGHDT and CDR2 YNNKEL (reference sequence). The CDR3 is CASSQRGRGTDTQYF. The CDR3 DNA sequence: TGTGCCAGCAGCCAACGCGGGAGGGGCACAGATACGCAGTATTTT.